The rows below give T cell receptor beta chains drawn from one sample of a study of T cells in Graves' hyperthyroidism and ophthalmopathy. Using its own MiXCR run on the multiplex PCR reads, TCRdb lists one record per CDR3 protein. Found here are under 650,000 distinct CDR3 sequences, about 17% of them singletons; the top ten hold 3.8%. Specimen: blood. Receptors originate from a woman aged 25-40 years with Graves' hyperthyroidism. The conserved cysteine and the conserved F or W are not part of the CDR3 here. The order of the fields is V gene, CDR3 protein.

TRBV7-9,ASSNMVDTQY
TRBV4-3,ASSQGTGGLDGYT
TRBV7-2,ASSFFNYGYT
TRBV7-9,ASSLPTGGGTDRGGNTIY
TRBV6-1,ASSDAGQIQETQY
TRBV28,ASSLAQGESTDTQY
TRBV27,ASSLGRSYEQY
TRBV25-1,ASSERSPLSLSLASYQETQY
TRBV29-1,SVVGGAAYGYT
TRBV6-1,ASSLAEPYEQY
TRBV5-5,ASSFERDRGRTGELF
TRBV10-3,AIRRTGDNSPLH
TRBV9,ASSVGPGHTYEQY
TRBV7-2,ASSSRALSSYEQY
TRBV11-2,ASSSFGSGKSSYNEQF
TRBV11-2,ASSLGLAEQF
TRBV3-1,ASSQDQGGYQETQY
TRBV10-2,ASGTEYENTEAF
TRBV7-2,ASSFQGLSGNTIY
TRBV6-1,ASRTGTGKGASQETQY
TRBV3-1,ASSQGPYSNQPQH
TRBV6-1,ASSEGLVAGAYEQY
TRBV27,ASRADGGYEQY
TRBV28,ASSARTGTKSYTDTQY
TRBV14,ASSQTSGHYEQY
TRBV11-3,ASSLAFMGERNEQF
TRBV7-9,ASSPPDRATYEQY
TRBV28,ASSLLGTSGRAGAETQY
TRBV12-3/TRBV12-4,ASSLSRGAIASNTQY
TRBV14,ASSQDSRSTGELF
TRBV6-2/TRBV6-3,ASSYSARLAGVEETQY
TRBV13,ASSYTGGAGETQY
TRBV24-1,ATSDLPRTGMMNNEQF
TRBV3-1,ASSYSPGQRNTEAF
TRBV20-1,SANRHLTSYEQY